The source of this T cell receptor beta chain is a study of cytomegalovirus exposure and HLA in healthy donors. Regarding the study as a whole: Three chains tied to CMV proved CMV antigen-specific in vitro.

With regard to this clone: Its antigen is unidentified.

Separation from the roughly 670-subject first cohort characterized the roughly 120-subject validation cohort, to which the donors belonged. The table came from immunoSEQ multiplex PCR; TCRdb's copy has only in-frame clones and leaves some out. The data show about 130,000 clones, roughly 89% seen once. This CDR3 is built from 13 residues. V lost 2 bases, J lost 5 bases, and 11 bases lay in between. Germline CDR1 and CDR2: SGHRS and YFSETQ. Specimen: PBMCs. The chain is built from TRBV5-1 and TRBJ2-7; tentatively, D is TRBD1 (6 bases). The receptor's source is a woman younger than 35 in good health and CMV-seronegative. The CDR3 here is CASSFYRADEQYF. The CDR3 bases are TGCGCCAGCAGCTTTTACAGGGCCGACGAGCAGTACTTC.